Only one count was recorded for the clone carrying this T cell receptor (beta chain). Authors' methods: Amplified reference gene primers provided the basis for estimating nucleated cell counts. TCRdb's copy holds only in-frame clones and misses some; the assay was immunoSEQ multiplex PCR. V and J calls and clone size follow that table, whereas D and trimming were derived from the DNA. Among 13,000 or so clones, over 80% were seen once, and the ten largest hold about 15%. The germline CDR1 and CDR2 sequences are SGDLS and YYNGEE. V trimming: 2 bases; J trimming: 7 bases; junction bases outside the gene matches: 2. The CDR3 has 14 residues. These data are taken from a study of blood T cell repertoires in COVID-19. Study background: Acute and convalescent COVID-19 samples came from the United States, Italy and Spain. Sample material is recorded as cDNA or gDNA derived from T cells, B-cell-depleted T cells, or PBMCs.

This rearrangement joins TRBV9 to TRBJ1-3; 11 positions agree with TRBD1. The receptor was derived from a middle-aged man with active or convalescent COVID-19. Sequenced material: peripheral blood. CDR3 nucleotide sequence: TGTGCCAGCAGCGTCGGGACAGGGGGTAACACCATATATTTT. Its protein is CASSVGTGGNTIYF.